A single sample is the source of the 32 T cell receptor beta chains below, sequenced in a study of blood T cell repertoires in COVID-19. The method was immunoSEQ multiplex PCR; TCRdb's version includes in-frame clones alone and lacks a portion of them. The sample includes about 240,000 clones, 75% to 85% of them seen just once. Sequenced: peripheral blood. These receptors all stem from a human donor in a cohort sampled during active COVID-19.

The chain links TRBV7-2 to TRBJ2-2, with 10 bases that match TRBD2. CDR1 is SGHTA and CDR2 is FQGNSA in the germline V gene. Trimming at V came to 1 base and at J to 6 bases, leaving 11 bases not matched to a gene. The CDR3 covers 18 residues. CDR3 in amino acids: CASSLDTGLAGESGELFF. In DNA, the CDR3 is TGTGCCAGCAGCTTAGATACTGGGCTAGCGGGAGAGTCCGGGGAGCTGTTTTTT.

The J gene is TRBJ1-4, the V gene TRBV3-1 (or the pseudogene TRBV3-2); TRBD1 matches at 8 bases. The CDR3 length is 16 residues. With V trimmed by 2 bases and J by 0 bases, 2 bases remained unmatched. Looked up from germline, CDR1 is LGHDT and CDR2 is YNNKEL (reference sequence). For the CDR3, the DNA is TGTGCCAGCAGCCAAAAGACAGGGGCAACTAATGAAAAACTGTTTTTT. Translating gives CASSQKTGATNEKLFF.

This chain uses TRBV6-6 with TRBJ2-7; 7 nucleotides align to TRBD1. Germline V lookup: CDR1 MNHNY, CDR2 SVGAGI (reference sequence). The CDR3 totals 15 residues. V trimming: 6 bases; J trimming: 6 bases; junction bases outside the gene matches: 14. The CDR3 sequence is CASSPNKRQGLEQYF. The CDR3 DNA reads TGTGCCAGCAGCCCAAATAAACGACAGGGCCTCGAGCAGTACTTC.

The rearrangement uses TRBV6-5 and TRBJ2-7; perhaps TRBD2 as D (5 bases). Germline V gives CDR1 MNHEY, CDR2 SVGAGI. The CDR3 is 13 amino acids. Trimming left V 6 bases short and J 5 bases short, with 14 bases between. For the CDR3, the DNA is TGTGCCAGCAGGCCTCGACTATTAGACGAGCAGTACTTC. Translated: CASRPRLLDEQYF.

In this sample, this clone turned up a few times. V is TRBV3-1 (or the pseudogene TRBV3-2) and J is TRBJ1-2, with TRBD1 identical over 7 bases. Germline trimming cut 3 bases from V and 7 bases from J; bases unmatched to any gene: 8. Per the germline V gene, CDR1 is LGHDT and CDR2 is YNNKEL (reference sequence). The CDR3 consists of 14 residues. In DNA form, the CDR3 reads TGTGCCAGCAGCCACATTGACAGGGCTAGTGGCTACACCTTC. As protein: CASSHIDRASGYTF.

The chain uses TRBV10-1 and TRBJ2-1, with D perhaps matching TRBD2 (5 bases). This CDR3 has 14 residues. CDR1 is WNHNN and CDR2 is SYGVQD in the germline V gene (reference sequence). V was clipped by 4 bases and J by 6 bases, with 13 bases between them. The CDR3 sequence is CASSGGSGFNEQFF. The CDR3 coding sequence is TGCGCCAGCAGTGGTGGGAGTGGATTCAATGAGCAGTTCTTC.

The chain has TRBV6-5 and TRBJ1-6, with TRBD1 as a possible D gene (6 bases). Germline CDR1 and CDR2: MNHEY and SVGAGI. Trimming pared 0 bases from V and 8 bases from J, leaving 11 bases between. This CDR3 has 15 residues. CDR3 coding DNA: TGTGCCAGCAGTTACTCGGGGGCCTCGGATTCACCCCTCCACTTT. It is translated as CASSYSGASDSPLHF.

The CDR3 nucleotides are TGTGCCAGCAGTTACTCTAGGGCCAGGGAGGGTCAGCCCCAGCATTTT. As protein: CASSYSRAREGQPQHF. The rearrangement joins TRBV6-2 or TRBV6-3 to TRBJ1-5, with D possibly matching TRBD1 (5 bases). In germline, CDR1 is MNHEY, CDR2 SVGEGT. The V and J ends lost 0 bases and 6 bases respectively, with 15 bases between them. This CDR3 contains 16 residues.

V and J are TRBV28 and TRBJ1-1; possibly TRBD1 for D (5 bases). V lost 3 bases and J lost 11, with 19 bases in between. The CDR3 extends over 14 amino acids. CDR1 is MDHEN, CDR2 SYDVKM, per germline. This CDR3 reads CASSFAGRVMTAFF. CDR3 bases: TGTGCCAGCAGTTTTGCGGGACGGGTAATGACTGCTTTCTTT.

The chain couples TRBV11-2 to TRBJ2-5; TRBD2 aligns across 16 bases. Germline V gives CDR1 SGHAT, CDR2 FQNNGV. This CDR3 has 18 amino acids. After removal of 5 bases from V and 0 bases from J, the junction contained 6 bases not matched to a gene. This CDR3 reads CASSPGTSGRVYQETQYF. CDR3 nucleotides: TGTGCCAGCAGCCCAGGGACTAGCGGGAGGGTGTACCAAGAGACCCAGTACTTC. The complete variable domain, with remaining parts taken from reference TRBV11-2 and TRBJ2-5, reads EAGVAQSPRYKIIEKRQSVAFWCNPISGHATLYWYQQILGQGPKLLIQFQNNGVVDDSQLPKDRFSAERLKGVDSTLKIQPAKLEDSAVYLCASSPGTSGRVYQETQYFGPGTRLLVL.

The chain is built from TRBV7-9 and TRBJ2-2; 8 nucleotides agree with TRBD2. J lost 2 bases, V lost 1 base, and 6 bases had no gene match. This CDR3 comprises 17 residues. Germline CDR1 is SEHNR and CDR2 is FQNEAQ (reference sequence). The CDR3 is CASSLVFLAGNTGELFF. Written as DNA, the CDR3 is TGTGCCAGCAGCTTAGTTTTCCTAGCGGGTAACACCGGGGAGCTGTTTTTT. Using reference TRBV7-9 and TRBJ2-2 for the parts outside the CDR3, the full variable domain is DTGVSQNPRHKITKRGQNVTFRCDPISEHNRLYWYRQTLGQGPEFLTYFQNEAQLEKSRLLSDRFSAERPKGSFSTLEIQRTEQGDSAMYLCASSLVFLAGNTGELFFGEGSRLTVL.

To note about this clone: The germline gene is not matched at one end of the junction; a read error may be the cause. The rearrangement uses TRBV12-3 or TRBV12-4 and TRBJ2-5; a weak D match, TRBD1 (6 bases). The CDR3 is 11 residues long. The CDR3 DNA sequence: TGTGCCAGCAGTTCCAGGGGCCGCAGGGACTTC. Translating it yields CASSSRGRRDF.

This clone was seen a handful of times. The chain is built from TRBV14 and TRBJ1-2; D not resolved. The CDR3 has 15 amino acids. CDR1 is SGHDN, CDR2 FVKESK, per germline. V lost 1 base and J 5 bases, leaving 14 bases between the germline ends. Here the CDR3 DNA reads TGTGCCAGCAGCCAAGCTCGACTCAACCCTTATGGCTACACCTTC. It encodes CASSQARLNPYGYTF.

The V call is TRBV19, the J call TRBJ1-5; 8 bases fit TRBD1. CDR1 and CDR2 from the germline V gene are LNHDA and SQIVND (reference sequence). V was clipped by 5 bases and J by 5 bases; unmatched bases: 5. The length of the CDR3 is 14 residues. The CDR3 here is CASSDRGGDQPQHF. Written as DNA, the CDR3 is TGTGCCAGTAGTGACAGGGGTGGGGATCAGCCCCAGCATTTT. The variable domain in full, completed from reference TRBV19 and TRBJ1-5, reads DGGITQSPKYLFRKEGQNVTLSCEQNLNHDAMYWYRQDPGQGLRLIYYSQIVNDFQKGDIAEGYSVSREKKESFPLTVTSAQKNPTAFYLCASSDRGGDQPQHFGDGTRLSIL.

The chain is built from TRBV12-3 or TRBV12-4 and TRBJ2-6; D call uncertain. Between the trimmed V and J ends, which lost 5 bases and 8 bases, there was a span of 10 bases. This CDR3 has 13 residues. The CDR3 here is CASSASDTNVLTF. The CDR3 DNA is TGTGCCAGCAGTGCTAGTGATACCAACGTCCTGACTTTC.

The V gene is TRBV11-2, the J gene TRBJ2-2, with a weak D call TRBD2 (6 bases). The CDR3 has 13 residues. Germline V gene lookup returns CDR1 SGHAT and CDR2 FQNNGV. The V end was cut by 5 bases, the J end by 8 bases, with 12 bases between. CDR3 nucleotides: TGTGCCAGCAGCCTTAGCGGAGAGGGGGAGCTGTTTTTT. Amino acid sequence: CASSLSGEGELFF.

The CDR3 region has the DNA TGTGCCAGCAGCTTTAGCGGGAGCACAGATACGCAGTATTTT. It encodes CASSFSGSTDTQYF. This rearrangement joins TRBV11-3 to TRBJ2-3; the match to TRBD2 covers 7 bases. The length of the CDR3 is 14 residues. V shed 3 bases and J 0 bases; nucleotides not matched to a gene: 0. From germline, CDR1 is SGHNT and CDR2 YENEEA.

The chain joins TRBV10-2 to TRBJ2-1, with TRBD1 matching 9 bases. After removal of 5 bases from V and 7 bases from J, the junction contained 9 bases not matched to a gene. The CDR3 is 15 residues long. Germline values: CDR1 WSHSY, CDR2 SAAADI. The CDR3 protein is CASSHPGQGGNEQFF. The DNA of the CDR3 is TGCGCCAGCAGTCACCCGGGACAGGGAGGGAATGAGCAGTTCTTC.

V and J are TRBV4-2 and TRBJ1-2; 8 nucleotides line up with TRBD1. V was pared by 7 bases and J by 0 bases, with 16 bases of the junction left unmatched. Germline lookup yields CDR1 LGHNA and CDR2 YNFKEQ. The CDR3 is 18 residues long. The CDR3 nucleotides are TGTGCCAGCATACCAAATTTAAGGACAGGGCCCACTAACTATGGCTACACCTTC. Encoded protein: CASIPNLRTGPTNYGYTF.

The rearrangement uses TRBV5-1 and TRBJ2-5, with TRBD1 matching 8 bases. The CDR3 is 16 residues long. Germline CDR1 SGHRS, CDR2 YFSETQ. The trim removed 2 bases at V and 0 bases at J, leaving 6 bases unmatched. The CDR3 DNA follows: TGCGCCAGCAGCTTAGGACAGGGCGTAAACCAAGAGACCCAGTACTTC. Translation gives CASSLGQGVNQETQYF. The variable domain in full, completed from reference TRBV5-1 and TRBJ2-5, reads KAGVTQTPRYLIKTRGQQVTLSCSPISGHRSVSWYQQTPGQGLQFLFEYFSETQRNKGNFPGRFSGRQFSNSRSEMNVSTLELGDSALYLCASSLGQGVNQETQYFGPGTRLLVL.

The chain carries TRBV7-2 and TRBJ2-2, with 9 bases lining up with TRBD1. Germline V lookup: CDR1 SGHTA, CDR2 FQGNSA. The CDR3 length is 15 residues. After removal of 5 bases from V and 5 bases from J, the junction contained 6 bases not matched to a gene. CDR3 sequence reads: CASSIRQGGTGELFF. CDR3 nucleotides: TGTGCCAGCAGCATCCGACAGGGGGGGACCGGGGAGCTGTTTTTT.

This clone showed up just a few times. V gene TRBV12-2 combines with J gene TRBJ1-1; no check of the table's D call, TRBD1, against the DNA was made. TRBV12-2 is listed as a pseudogene. The CDR3 totals 14 residues. CDR3 sequence reads: CASRSTGEGPEAFF. As DNA, the CDR3 is TGTGCAAGTCGCTCGACAGGGGAGGGCCCTGAGGCTTTCTTT.

The chain has TRBV4-1 and TRBJ1-1, with D hard to call. The ends were cut back, 1 base at V and 0 bases at J, with 15 bases in the middle. CDR3 length: 17 residues. Germline loops: CDR1 MGHRA, CDR2 YSYEKL. This CDR3 is CASSQGPLALMNTEAFF. CDR3 bases: TGCGCCAGCAGCCAAGGTCCCTTAGCACTCATGAACACTGAAGCTTTCTTT.

The CDR3 is CSAGTGEGGYTF. The CDR3, as DNA: TGCAGCGCTGGGACAGGGGAAGGTGGCTACACCTTC. The V call is TRBV29-1, the J call TRBJ1-2, with 10 positions matching TRBD1. Germline-derived CDR1 and CDR2 are SQVTM and ANQGSEA. The CDR3 has 12 amino acids. J lost 7 bases, V lost 7 bases, and 6 bases had no gene match.

This chain joins TRBV9 and TRBJ1-3; D might be TRBD1 (5 bases). V was cut by 0 bases and J by 0 bases, with 13 bases left in between. Germline CDR1 is SGDLS and CDR2 is YYNGEE. This CDR3 contains 17 residues. In nucleotides, the CDR3 is TGTGCCAGCAGCGTAGATGTGACAGCCCACTCTGGAAACACCATATATTTT. It codes for CASSVDVTAHSGNTIYF.

The chain couples TRBV18 to TRBJ1-5, with D perhaps TRBD1 (5 bases). This CDR3 contains 14 residues. The germline V and J ends were trimmed by 1 base and 5 bases, with 9 bases remaining between them. The germline V gene has CDR1 KGHSH and CDR2 LQKENI. CDR3 nucleotide sequence: TGTGCCAGCTCACCACGGGGCCCCGATCAGCCCCAGCATTTT. Translation: CASSPRGPDQPQHF.

This chain uses TRBV5-4 with TRBJ2-2, with 10 bases identical to TRBD1. Trimming removed 4 bases from V and 6 bases from J; junction bases left unmatched: 9. Germline V gene data show CDR1 as SGHNT and CDR2 as YYREEE (reference sequence). The CDR3 extends over 16 amino acids. In DNA form, the CDR3 reads TGTGCCAGCAGCACCGGACAGGGGGAATCGTCCGGGGAGCTGTTTTTT. Protein sequence: CASSTGQGESSGELFF.

This clone has a single count. The gene calls are TRBV29-1 and TRBJ1-2, with D possibly matching TRBD1 (6 bases). In germline, CDR1 is SQVTM, CDR2 ANQGSEA. The V and J ends lost 5 bases and 4 bases respectively, with 11 bases between them. The CDR3 loop spans 12 amino acids. CDR3 in amino acids: CSVMDSLYGYTF. CDR3 nucleotide sequence: TGCAGCGTTATGGACAGTCTCTATGGCTACACCTTC.

This rearrangement joins TRBV27 to TRBJ1-1; weak D call: TRBD1 (6 bases). Germline loops: CDR1 MNHEY, CDR2 SMNVEV (reference sequence). The V end was cut by 1 base, the J end by 2 bases, with 11 bases between. The CDR3 consists of 15 residues. The CDR3 region has the DNA TGTGCCAGCAGTTTATTGGGCAGGGGTAACACTGAAGCTTTCTTT. This gives the protein CASSLLGRGNTEAFF.

The V and J genes are TRBV7-9 and TRBJ2-1, with D tentatively TRBD1 (5 bases). Germline V CDR1 and CDR2: SEHNR, FQNEAQ (reference sequence). The V gene lost 5 bases and the J gene lost 2 bases, with 13 bases spanning the gap. This CDR3 region has 15 residues. CDR3 in DNA: TGTGCCAGCAGCCCCCACAAGGGGCCCTACAATGAGCAGTTCTTC. Its translation is CASSPHKGPYNEQFF.

The chain is built from TRBV19 and TRBJ1-5; TRBD1 matches 10 bases. V was pared by 7 bases and J by 6 bases, with 6 bases of the junction left unmatched. CDR1 is LNHDA, CDR2 SQIVND, per germline (reference sequence). The CDR3 consists of 14 residues. The CDR3 nucleotides are TGTGCCAGTATCCCGGGACAGGGGTTTCAGCCCCAGCATTTT. Its protein is CASIPGQGFQPQHF.

The gene calls are TRBV5-6 and TRBJ1-5; 7 nucleotides match TRBD1. Trimming cost V 2 bases and J 5 bases; bases outside gene matches: 7. This CDR3 region has 15 residues. The germline V gene has CDR1 SGHDT and CDR2 YYEEEE. CDR3 protein: CASSFRQGFDQPQHF. As DNA, the CDR3 is TGTGCCAGCAGCTTCCGACAGGGATTCGATCAGCCCCAGCATTTT. The full variable domain, completed using reference TRBV5-6 and TRBJ1-5, is DAGVTQSPTHLIKTRGQQVTLRCSPKSGHDTVSWYQQALGQGPQFIFQYYEEEERQRGNFPDRFSGHQFPNYSSELNVNALLLGDSALYLCASSFRQGFDQPQHFGDGTRLSIL.